The 18 T cell receptor beta chains presented below share a single source sample, sequenced in a study of beta chain features in type 1 diabetes (dated by TCRdb to between 2018 and 2020). Libraries were constructed by the immunoSEQ multiplex PCR assay. All of the isolated RNA was reverse transcribed with the High Capacity cDNA Reverse Transcription Kit, so expressed TCRB transcripts were sequenced. Drawn from immuneACCESS, this table holds only the in-frame rearrangements with V and J called that TCRdb kept. Clones are partly lost; checked studies trace under half to an unresolved V gene and leave the rest unexplained. This sample lists under 350,000 clones; 7% to 9% were detected once. The ten largest clones represent approximately 1% of the sample. The sequenced sample consisted of central memory CD4+ T cells from blood. The receptors were gathered from a woman younger than 30 in good health.

The V call is TRBV11-1, the J call TRBJ1-2, with 8 bases aligning to TRBD1. The trim removed 2 bases at V and 4 bases at J, leaving 3 bases unmatched. CDR3 size: 14 residues. Germline assignment: CDR1 SGHAT and CDR2 FQDESV (reference sequence). The CDR3 bases are TGTGCCAGCAGCTTACCGGGACAGGTCTATGGCTACACCTTC. This encodes CASSLPGQVYGYTF. Filled out from reference TRBV11-1 and TRBJ1-2, the complete variable domain reads EAEVAQSPRYKITEKSQAVAFWCDPISGHATLYWYRQILGQGPELLVQFQDESVVDDSQLPKDRFSAERLKGVDSTLKIQPAELGDSAMYLCASSLPGQVYGYTFGSGTRLTVV.

This clone was found a few times. In nucleotides, the CDR3 is TGTGCCAGCAGCCAAGATCTAGCGGGGGGGTACAATGAGCAGTTCTTC. Protein sequence: CASSQDLAGGYNEQFF. This chain connects TRBV4-2 to TRBJ2-1, with 12 bases aligning to TRBD2. J lost 4 bases, V lost 0 bases, and 1 base had no gene match. The CDR3 length is 16 residues. In germline, CDR1 is LGHNA, CDR2 YNFKEQ.

This clone was seen a few times. The chain uses TRBV29-1 and TRBJ2-7; TRBD1 or TRBD2 may be the D gene (5 bases each). Trimming took off 6 bases at V and 3 bases at J, with 15 bases between the two ends. CDR1 is SQVTM, CDR2 ANQGSEA, per germline. The CDR3 sequence is 13 residues long. The CDR3 DNA is TGCAGCGTGGACGCCGGGACCCTCTACGAGCAGTACTTC. It translates to CSVDAGTLYEQYF.

The chain joins TRBV4-2 to TRBJ2-2; 14 bases align to TRBD2. Germline V gene data show CDR1 as LGHNA and CDR2 as YNFKEQ. V lost 4 bases and J lost 3; bases outside the gene matches: 4. CDR3 size: 17 residues. The chain's CDR3 is CASSRTSGGLDTGELFF. The DNA for the CDR3 is TGTGCCAGCAGCCGGACTAGCGGGGGGCTCGACACCGGGGAGCTGTTTTTT.

CDR3 residues: CASSEPGTGSSYEQYF. For the CDR3, the DNA is TGTGCCAGCAGCGAGCCTGGGACAGGGAGCTCCTACGAGCAGTACTTC. The J gene is TRBJ2-7, the V gene TRBV2; 9 bases line up with TRBD1. The CDR3 is 16 residues long. Germline V lookup: CDR1 SNHLY, CDR2 FYNNEI. Unmatched junction bases numbered 9, after V lost 6 bases and J lost 0 bases.

In DNA, the CDR3 is TGCGCCAGCAGCCAACTATGGGAGGGCCGGGAGACCCAGTACTTC. Translating gives CASSQLWEGRETQYF. V is TRBV4-3 and J is TRBJ2-5; 7 bases match TRBD2. Germline values: CDR1 LGHNA, CDR2 YSLEER. The CDR3 is 15 amino acids. With V trimmed by 2 bases and J by 5 bases, 8 bases remained unmatched.

This sequence joins TRBV6-6 and TRBJ1-1, with TRBD1 as a possible D gene (5 bases). In germline, CDR1 is MNHNY, CDR2 SVGAGI (reference sequence). V lost 3 bases and J 5 bases, leaving 13 bases between the germline ends. The CDR3 runs 14 residues. The CDR3 nucleotides read TGTGCCAGCAGTTATCAGGGAGGAGGAACTGAAGCTTTCTTT. It translates to CASSYQGGGTEAFF.

In this sample, this clone turned up a few times. The V call is TRBV29-1, the J call TRBJ2-5; 13 nucleotides line up with TRBD2. V dropped 7 bases and J dropped 7; count of bases not matched to a gene: 6. This CDR3 has 13 residues. The V gene's germline CDR1 is SQVTM and CDR2 ANQGSEA. The CDR3 protein is CSAGLAGSGTQYF. DNA of the CDR3: TGCAGCGCGGGACTAGCGGGGTCAGGGACCCAGTACTTC.

In its sample, this clone was seen a few times. The J gene is TRBJ2-5, the V gene TRBV5-1; no clear D gene. Germline-derived CDR1 and CDR2 are SGHRS and YFSETQ. Trimming removed 0 bases at V and 1 base at J, with 7 bases between. The CDR3 length is 14 residues. The CDR3 bases are TGCGCCAGCAGCTTGGTTCCTACCCAAGAGACCCAGTACTTC. Translation: CASSLVPTQETQYF.

This clone was observed many times. This chain uses TRBV7-2 with TRBJ2-5; D not certain. The length of the CDR3 is 12 residues. Trimming removed 3 bases from V and 4 bases from J, with 6 bases in between. Per the germline V gene, CDR1 is SGHTA and CDR2 is FQGNSA. The CDR3 here is CASSFWGETQYF. The CDR3 bases are TGTGCCAGCAGCTTCTGGGGAGAGACCCAGTACTTC.

This clone was counted only a few times. This rearrangement joins TRBV4-2 to TRBJ2-3, with D possibly matching TRBD1 (6 bases). V lost 3 bases and J lost 0, with 13 bases in between. Germline CDR1 LGHNA, CDR2 YNFKEQ. The length of the CDR3 is 16 residues. CDR3 bases: TGTGCCAGCAGCCAGGGACGGGACACTAGCACAGATACGCAGTATTTT. Translating it yields CASSQGRDTSTDTQYF.

Only a few counts were recorded for this clone. The chain uses TRBV2 and TRBJ1-2; 8 positions match TRBD1. Germline V gene lookup returns CDR1 SNHLY and CDR2 FYNNEI. V dropped 7 bases and J dropped 0; count of bases not matched to a gene: 7. The CDR3 has 15 amino acids. DNA of the CDR3: TGTGCCAGCAATACCGGGACAGGCACTAACTATGGCTACACCTTC. This sequence encodes CASNTGTGTNYGYTF.

This clone was observed a few times. V and J are TRBV18 and TRBJ2-2, with D unclear. The V end was cut by 2 bases, the J end by 0 bases, with 7 bases between. The CDR3 has 15 residues. Germline V gives CDR1 KGHSH, CDR2 LQKENI. CDR3 sequence: CASSPMGANTGELFF. CDR3 DNA sequence: TGTGCCAGCTCACCAATGGGCGCGAACACCGGGGAGCTGTTTTTT.

About this clone: At one end the junction does not follow the germline gene, possibly because of a read error. The chain uses TRBV7-2 and TRBJ1-1; D is uncertain. The CDR3 runs to 13 residues. Germline values: CDR1 SGHTA, CDR2 FQGNSA. CDR3: CASSQNSFTEAFF. The DNA of the CDR3 is TGCGCCAGCAGCCAGAACAGTTTCACTGAAGCTTTCTTT.

J is TRBJ2-7 and V is TRBV7-9, with 8 bases that match TRBD1. The trim removed 0 bases at V and 2 bases at J, leaving 3 bases unmatched. The CDR3 contains 15 residues. Germline values: CDR1 SEHNR, CDR2 FQNEAQ (reference sequence). CDR3 residues: CASSLAAGGTYEQYF. CDR3 DNA sequence: TGTGCCAGCAGCTTAGCGGCAGGGGGCACCTACGAGCAGTACTTC. The complete variable domain, with remaining parts taken from reference TRBV7-9 and TRBJ2-7, reads DTGVSQNPRHKITKRGQNVTFRCDPISEHNRLYWYRQTLGQGPEFLTYFQNEAQLEKSRLLSDRFSAERPKGSFSTLEIQRTEQGDSAMYLCASSLAAGGTYEQYFGPGTRLTVT.

This clone was found a few times. This rearrangement joins TRBV6-6 to TRBJ2-1; TRBD2 matches 13 bases. Germline lookup yields CDR1 MNHNY and CDR2 SVGAGI (reference sequence). Trimming cost V 6 bases and J 7 bases; bases outside gene matches: 3. The CDR3 is 14 residues long. CDR3 region: CASRTSGRGNEQFF. The CDR3 DNA is TGTGCCAGCAGAACTAGCGGGAGGGGTAATGAGCAGTTCTTC.

This clone has a single count. The chain has TRBV7-2 and TRBJ2-5; 11 bases line up with TRBD2. Unmatched junction bases numbered 3, after V lost 3 bases and J lost 3 bases. The CDR3 length is 15 residues. The germline V gene encodes CDR1 SGHTA and CDR2 FQGNSA. CDR3: CASSFGTSGKETQYF. For the CDR3, the DNA is TGTGCCAGCAGCTTCGGGACTAGCGGAAAAGAGACCCAGTACTTC.

V gene TRBV6-5 combines with J gene TRBJ2-2, with 7 bases aligning to TRBD1. CDR3 length equals 15 residues. From germline, CDR1 is MNHEY and CDR2 SVGAGI. With V trimmed by 8 bases and J by 1 base, 7 bases remained unmatched. The CDR3 loop is CASLQGIGNTGELFF. CDR3 DNA sequence: TGTGCCAGCCTACAGGGGATTGGGAACACCGGGGAGCTGTTTTTT.